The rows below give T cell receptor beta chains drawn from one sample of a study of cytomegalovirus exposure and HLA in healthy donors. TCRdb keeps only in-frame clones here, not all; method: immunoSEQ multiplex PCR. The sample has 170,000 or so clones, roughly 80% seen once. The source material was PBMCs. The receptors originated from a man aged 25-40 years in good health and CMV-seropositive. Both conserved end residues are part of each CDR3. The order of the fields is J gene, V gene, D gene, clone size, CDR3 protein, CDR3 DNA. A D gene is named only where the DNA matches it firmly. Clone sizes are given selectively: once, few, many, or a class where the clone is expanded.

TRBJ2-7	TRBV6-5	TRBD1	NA	CASSLPPGQGRDEQYF	TGTGCCAGCAGTTTACCCCCGGGACAGGGGAGAGACGAGCAGTACTTC
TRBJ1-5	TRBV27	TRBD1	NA	CASSKQGINQPQHF	TGTGCCAGCAGTAAACAGGGGATCAATCAGCCCCAGCATTTT
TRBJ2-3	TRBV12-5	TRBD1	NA	CASGSPGGFSTDTQYF	TGTGCTAGTGGCTCACCAGGGGGCTTTAGTACAGATACGCAGTATTTT
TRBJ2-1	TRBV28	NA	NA	CASSTPDNEQFF	TGTGCCAGCAGTACCCCGGACAATGAGCAGTTCTTC
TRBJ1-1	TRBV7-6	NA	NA	CASSGPMNTEAFF	TGTGCCAGCTCTGGCCCCATGAACACTGAAGCTTTCTTT
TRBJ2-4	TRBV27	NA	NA	CASSLSLQGPNIQYF	TGTGCCAGCAGTTTATCCCTACAGGGTCCAAACATTCAGTACTTC
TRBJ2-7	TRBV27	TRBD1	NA	CASSSPQGAYEQYF	TGTGCCAGCAGCTCTCCCCAGGGGGCCTACGAGCAGTACTTC
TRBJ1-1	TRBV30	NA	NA	CAWSPTGYTEAFF	TGTGCCTGGAGTCCTACAGGGTACACTGAAGCTTTCTTT
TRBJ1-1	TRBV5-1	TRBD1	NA	CASSWGQAQGYTEAFF	TGCGCCAGCAGCTGGGGACAGGCCCAGGGGTACACTGAAGCTTTCTTT
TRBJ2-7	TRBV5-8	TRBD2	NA	CASSLEPAGAYEQYF	TGTGCCAGCAGCTTGGAGCCAGCGGGAGCCTACGAGCAGTACTTC
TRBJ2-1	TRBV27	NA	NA	CASSMGQPWSSYNEQFF	TGTGCCAGCAGCATGGGACAACCTTGGAGCTCCTACAATGAGCAGTTCTTC
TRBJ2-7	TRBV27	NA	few	CASSPYYLPYEQYF	TGTGCCAGCAGTCCCTACTATCTTCCCTACGAGCAGTACTTC
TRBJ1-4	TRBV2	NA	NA	CASNWTPTTNEKLFF	TGTGCCAGCAATTGGACACCCACAACTAATGAAAAACTGTTTTTT
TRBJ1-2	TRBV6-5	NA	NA	CASSYAGVEGYTF	TGTGCCAGCAGTTACGCGGGGGTGGAGGGCTACACCTTC
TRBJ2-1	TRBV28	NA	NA	CASTAYPYNEQFF	TGTGCCAGCACAGCGTACCCATACAATGAGCAGTTCTTC
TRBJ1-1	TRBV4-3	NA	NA	CASSLQRGSGSEAFF	TGCGCCAGCAGCCTTCAGCGGGGTTCGGGGTCTGAAGCTTTCTTT
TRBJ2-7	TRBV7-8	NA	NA	CATKLGRVAATYEQYF	TGTGCCACCAAACTGGGGCGAGTAGCGGCAACCTACGAGCAGTACTTC
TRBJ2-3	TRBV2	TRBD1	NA	CASSLDRGGTDTQYF	TGTGCCAGCAGTTTAGACAGGGGTGGCACAGATACGCAGTATTTT
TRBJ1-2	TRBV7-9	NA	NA	CASSSLKRLSRYYGYTF	TGTGCCAGCAGCTCGTTAAAGAGACTCTCGCGCTACTATGGCTACACCTTC
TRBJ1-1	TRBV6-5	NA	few	CASSEVAENTEAFF	TGTGCCAGCAGTGAAGTGGCAGAGAACACTGAAGCTTTCTTT